This is a list of T cell receptor beta chains from one sample in a study of blood T cell repertoires in COVID-19. Clones were read by immunoSEQ multiplex PCR, and TCRdb kept only the in-frame ones, dropping some. Seen here are tens of thousands of clones, just over 85% observed once, and the top ten hold approximately 21%. Source material: peripheral blood. The origin of the receptors is an elderly woman in a cohort sampled during active or convalescent COVID-19. Both conserved end residues are trimmed from each CDR3. Fields, in order: J gene, V gene, CDR3 protein.

TRBJ1-1 TRBV12-3/TRBV12-4 ASSFEGGRRPH
TRBJ1-1 TRBV6-6 ASREGQLNTEAF
TRBJ2-5 TRBV11-3 ASSHEGTGVSLQETQY
TRBJ2-3 TRBV19 VFIGQRPRGREDTQY
TRBJ2-1 TRBV11-1 ASSLQGSRSYNEQF
TRBJ2-3 TRBV18 ASSPPGRADTQY
TRBJ1-2 TRBV5-1 ASNWDRLIGGYT
TRBJ2-7 TRBV5-1 ASSSTIGREVAAPYEQY
TRBJ2-1 TRBV30 AWRALGGGGSDEQF
TRBJ1-2 TRBV28 ASSLTRGGYGYT
TRBJ2-7 TRBV7-2 ASSFRLAASYEQY
TRBJ1-6 TRBV7-8 ASSLDGGKSSPLH
TRBJ1-3 TRBV9 ASSAGQLRGNTIY